This TCR beta chain originates from a study of T-cell reconstitution after alpha-beta-depleted transplantation in children. With 6 bases removed from V and 7 bases from J, the gap between germline ends came to 18 bases. The CDR3 sequence is 14 residues long. Unique molecular identifiers were incorporated into the prepared TCRbeta library. MiXCR was run by TCRdb on the PCR reads, yielding one entry per CDR3 protein. The sample has roughly 500,000 distinct CDR3 sequences, approximately 32% seen once. V usage is TRBV12-3 or TRBV12-4 and J usage is TRBJ1-1; no firm D call. This specimen consisted of PBMCs from the stem cell graft donor, obtained from the stem cell graft. This TCR derives from a human donor who donated a stem cell graft to a child with aplastic anemia. The CDR3 is CASSRRVEDGEAFF. CDR3 nucleotides: TGTGCCAGCAGCCGGAGGGTCGAGGACGGTGAAGCTTTCTTT.